The 16 T cell receptor beta chains given below trace back to one sample, sequenced in a study of CD8 T cells in ankylosing spondylitis. TCRdb re-analysed the 5' RACE reads in MiXCR, keeping a single row per CDR3 protein. This sample carries under 55,000 distinct CDR3 sequences, roughly 7.4% of them seen once, and the ten largest clones take over 6.5%. Sequencing used blood, either unsorted or a sorted T cell fraction (not recorded which). These receptors were taken from a female donor with ankylosing spondylitis or in good health (not recorded which).

There are many counts of this clonotype. This chain connects TRBV5-1 to TRBJ2-1; 9 bases are shared with TRBD1. The junction had 14 bases not matched to a gene; V was cut back by 5 bases and J by 8 bases. Germline assignment: CDR1 SGHRS and CDR2 YFSETQ. The CDR3 has 16 amino acids. In nucleotides, the CDR3 is TGCGCCAGCAGGCCTCCCGGGACAGGGAAAGTCTATGAGCAGTTCTTC. Residues: CASRPPGTGKVYEQFF. The entire variable domain, with the rest obtained from reference TRBV5-1 and TRBJ2-1, is as follows: KAGVTQTPRYLIKTRGQQVTLSCSPISGHRSVSWYQQTPGQGLQFLFEYFSETQRNKGNFPGRFSGRQFSNSRSEMNVSTLELGDSALYLCASRPPGTGKVYEQFFGPGTRLTVL.

This clonotype was observed many times. The rearrangement uses TRBV20-1 and TRBJ2-2; TRBD1 might be the D (6 bases). Germline V gives CDR1 DFQATT, CDR2 SNEGSKA (reference sequence). The ends were cut back, 1 base at V and 6 bases at J, with 21 bases in the middle. This CDR3 has 17 residues. CDR3 nucleotides: TGCAGTGCTAGAGTAATGGCCAGGGGCGGATTCCCCGGGGAGCTGTTTTTT. It translates to CSARVMARGGFPGELFF.

This clonotype was recorded a few times. The rearrangement joins TRBV18 to TRBJ1-6, with unresolved D. The germline CDR1 and CDR2 sequences are KGHSH and LQKENI. The CDR3 is 15 amino acids. V was trimmed by 0 bases and J by 0 bases, leaving 3 bases between them. In DNA, the CDR3 is TGTGCCAGCTCACCACCGGGCTCCTATAATTCACCCCTCCACTTT. This sequence encodes CASSPPGSYNSPLHF.

This clonotype was detected only a few times. This chain connects TRBV6-6 to TRBJ2-5; TRBD1 might be the D (6 bases). Trimming shortened V by 7 bases and J by 5 bases, and 11 bases separated the two germline ends. The CDR3 has 12 amino acids. CDR1 is MNHNY, CDR2 SVGAGI, per germline (reference sequence). CDR3 in amino acids: CASNRQAETQYF. The DNA of the CDR3 is TGTGCCAGCAATCGACAGGCGGAGACCCAGTACTTC.

This clonotype was recorded at least ten times. V and J are TRBV20-1 and TRBJ1-3; TRBD1 is a possible D gene (5 bases). The V gene lost 5 bases and the J gene lost 6 bases, with 11 bases spanning the gap. Germline V gene sequence: CDR1 DFQATT, CDR2 SNEGSKA (reference sequence). The CDR3 has 12 amino acids. CDR3 sequence: CSAAGYENTIYF. In DNA form, the CDR3 reads TGCAGTGCTGCAGGGTATGAAAACACCATATATTTT.

In this sample, this clonotype turned up many times. The chain uses TRBV5-1 and TRBJ2-3, with D maybe TRBD1 (6 bases). Germline CDR1 reads SGHRS; CDR2 reads YFSETQ. The ends were cut back, 0 bases at V and 4 bases at J, with 15 bases in the middle. This CDR3 spans 16 amino acids. CDR3 nucleotide sequence: TGCGCCAGCAGCTTGGGGGACATTCATCCGGCAGATACGCAGTATTTT. This translates into CASSLGDIHPADTQYF.

There are a few counts of this clonotype. J is TRBJ2-7 and V is TRBV28; D remains unclear. Germline V CDR1 and CDR2: MDHEN, SYDVKM. V dropped 3 bases and J dropped 9 bases, with 9 bases sitting between them. The CDR3 sequence is 11 residues long. The CDR3 loop is CASSFPPRQYV. In nucleotides, the CDR3 is TGTGCCAGCAGTTTCCCCCCGAGGCAGTACGTC.

This clonotype was observed many times. The rearrangement joins TRBV5-1 to TRBJ2-2, with D possibly being TRBD1 (5 bases). The V gene's germline CDR1 is SGHRS and CDR2 YFSETQ. CDR3 length equals 16 residues. Trimming pared 1 base from V and 0 bases from J, leaving 10 bases between. In DNA, the CDR3 is TGCGCCAGCAGCTTGAACAGGCCAACGAACACCGGGGAGCTGTTTTTT. It encodes CASSLNRPTNTGELFF.

The gene calls are TRBV20-1 and TRBJ1-4; D is unclear. CDR3 length equals 11 residues. Trimming stripped 1 base from V and 7 bases from J, with 4 bases between. CDR1 DFQATT and CDR2 SNEGSKA come from the germline V gene (reference sequence). CDR3 in amino acids: CSARGGEKLFF. The CDR3 coding sequence is TGCAGTGCTAGAGGGGGTGAAAAACTGTTTTTT.

The chain couples TRBV10-2 to TRBJ2-7; TRBD1 or TRBD2 may be the D gene (5 bases each). V shed 3 bases and J shed 2 bases, with 8 bases lying between them. The CDR3 covers 13 residues. Germline CDR1 reads WSHSY; CDR2 reads SAAADI. The CDR3 DNA sequence: TGCGCCAGCAGTGATGGGGGTCCCTACGAGCAGTACGTC. Residues: CASSDGGPYEQYV.

This clonotype occurred many times. The chain employs TRBV4-1 and TRBJ2-5; TRBD1 agrees at 8 bases. The germline CDR1 and CDR2 sequences are MGHRA and YSYEKL. The length of the CDR3 is 15 residues. Germline trimming cut 5 bases from V and 2 bases from J; bases unmatched to any gene: 7. CDR3 DNA sequence: TGCGCCAGCAGCGAATCCAGGGGGCGTCAAGAGACCCAGTACTTC. It codes for CASSESRGRQETQYF.

This clonotype was recorded at least ten times. The chain links TRBV3-1 to TRBJ1-1, with TRBD1 matching 8 bases. V lost 4 bases, J lost 3 bases, and 4 bases stayed unmatched. The germline gives CDR1 LGHDT, CDR2 YNNKEL (reference sequence). The length of the CDR3 is 14 residues. CDR3 amino acids: CASSPGTGDTEAFF. The CDR3 DNA sequence: TGTGCCAGCAGCCCAGGGACAGGCGACACTGAAGCTTTCTTT.

This clonotype appeared a few times. This chain links TRBV5-1 with TRBJ2-5; D not resolved. The CDR3 length is 13 residues. Germline V lookup: CDR1 SGHRS, CDR2 YFSETQ. With 1 base removed from V and 1 base from J, the gap between germline ends came to 5 bases. The CDR3, as DNA: TGCGCCAGCAGCTTGAGACTCCAAGAGACCCAGTACTTC. Translation gives CASSLRLQETQYF.

This clonotype was observed many times. The chain has TRBV12-3 or TRBV12-4 and TRBJ2-5, with TRBD2 matching 8 bases. V gave up 6 bases and J gave up 2 bases; unmatched junction bases: 5. The CDR3 spans 14 residues. The CDR3 sequence: CASRVSGGQETQYF. The CDR3 bases are TGTGCCAGCAGAGTTTCGGGGGGGCAAGAGACCCAGTACTTC.

This clonotype was counted at least ten times. In DNA form, the CDR3 reads TGCGCCAGCAGCCCAGGGGGCCCGAACACCGGGGAGCTGTTTTTT. It translates to CASSPGGPNTGELFF. The chain is built from TRBV5-1 and TRBJ2-2; TRBD1 agrees at 8 bases. The CDR3 totals 15 residues. Germline trimming cut 4 bases from V and 0 bases from J; bases unmatched to any gene: 2. Germline values: CDR1 SGHRS, CDR2 YFSETQ.

This clonotype was recorded at least ten times. J is TRBJ2-2 and V is TRBV12-3 or TRBV12-4, with 8 positions matching TRBD1. The CDR3 is 15 residues long. With V trimmed by 11 bases and J by 2 bases, 10 bases remained unmatched. For the CDR3, the DNA is TGTGCCTGCCACCGGGACAGGCGTAACACCGGGGAGCTGTTTTTT. It codes for CACHRDRRNTGELFF.